The 15 T cell receptor beta chains listed next were all sequenced from one sample in a study of T cells in Graves' hyperthyroidism and ophthalmopathy. Regions amplified from RNA transcripts were the TCR beta CDR3 regions. HTBI primers were employed in a first-round RT-PCR of the TCR CDR3. TCRdb re-analysed the multiplex PCR reads in MiXCR, keeping a single row per CDR3 protein. The profile shows approximately 700,000 distinct CDR3 sequences, 45% of them singletons. The sequenced material came from peripheral blood or thyroid tissue (not recorded which). Source of these receptors: an adult man with Graves' disease, either hyperthyroidism or ophthalmopathy (not recorded which).

The genes are TRBV29-1 and TRBJ2-5; the match to TRBD1 covers 8 bases. CDR3 length: 12 amino acids. Germline trimming cut 6 bases from V and 5 bases from J; bases unmatched to any gene: 5. Germline-derived CDR1 and CDR2 are SQVTM and ANQGSEA. This chain's CDR3 is CSVRRQGETQYF. CDR3 bases: TGCAGCGTGAGGCGACAGGGGGAGACCCAGTACTTC.

The V and J genes are TRBV19 and TRBJ1-6; TRBD1 matches at 7 bases. The CDR3 has 15 amino acids. Looked up from germline, CDR1 is LNHDA and CDR2 is SQIVND (reference sequence). Trimming cost V 4 bases and J 6 bases; bases outside gene matches: 6. The CDR3 here is CASSTRSGGNSPLHF. In DNA, the CDR3 is TGTGCCAGTAGTACCAGATCAGGGGGTAATTCACCCCTCCACTTT.

This clonotype was seen a few times. The chain uses TRBV19 and TRBJ2-7, with D possibly TRBD1 on 5 matching bases. Germline CDR1 reads LNHDA; CDR2 reads SQIVND (reference sequence). The V and J ends lost 5 bases and 0 bases respectively, with 14 bases between them. The CDR3 contains 15 residues. The CDR3 loop reads CASSWGTGSSYEQYF. CDR3 bases: TGTGCCAGTAGTTGGGGAACAGGATCCTCCTACGAGCAGTACTTC.

This clonotype was seen more than once but under ten times. At one boundary the junction diverges from the germline segment, which might be a read error. The chain combines TRBV4-1 with TRBJ2-7, with a weak D call TRBD2 (6 bases). Germline V gives CDR1 MGHRA, CDR2 YSYEKL. CDR3 size: 16 residues. This CDR3 reads CASSQEAGLRTYEQYF. CDR3 in DNA: TGTGCCAGCAGCCAAGAGGCGGGACTTAGAACCTACGAGCAGTACTTC.

This rearrangement joins TRBV29-1 to TRBJ1-2, with 9 bases that match TRBD1. The germline V gene has CDR1 SQVTM and CDR2 ANQGSEA. The CDR3 contains 12 residues. V was clipped by 4 bases and J by 6 bases; unmatched bases: 3. The CDR3: CSVGTGANGYTF. The CDR3 region has the DNA TGCAGCGTTGGGACAGGGGCCAATGGCTACACCTTC.

The count of this clonotype is one. The V call is TRBV29-1, the J call TRBJ2-7, with TRBD2 matching 9 bases. The V gene's germline CDR1 is SQVTM and CDR2 ANQGSEA. This CDR3 is built from 14 residues. V shed 5 bases, J shed 5 bases, and the junction held 10 bases outside the gene matches. The CDR3 loop is CSVQAGGPNHEQYF. CDR3 nucleotides: TGCAGCGTTCAAGCGGGGGGTCCCAACCACGAGCAGTACTTC.

The chain carries TRBV7-2 and TRBJ1-5, with 10 nucleotides matching TRBD1. V was pared by 1 base and J by 12 bases, with 3 bases of the junction left unmatched. Germline V gene sequence: CDR1 SGHTA, CDR2 FQGNSA. There are 13 residues in the CDR3. CDR3 DNA: TGTGCCAGCAGCTTAGGACAGGGGGCGAACCAGCATTTT. Its protein product is CASSLGQGANQHF.

The chain carries TRBV10-3 and TRBJ1-1; D call uncertain. The CDR3 is made up of 12 amino acids. V was shortened by 6 bases and J by 1 base, with 6 bases between the two germline ends. Germline values: CDR1 ENHRY, CDR2 SYGVKD. DNA of the CDR3: TGTGCCATCAGGACCGGGAACACTGAAGCTTTCTTT. Translation: CAIRTGNTEAFF.

This clonotype was recorded a few times. J is TRBJ2-5 and V is TRBV20-1, with no clear D. The CDR3 extends over 16 amino acids. Germline V gene lookup returns CDR1 DFQATT and CDR2 SNEGSKA (reference sequence). V lost 0 bases and J lost 4, with 18 bases in between. The CDR3 loop is CSARDLLLGTGETQYF. In DNA form, the CDR3 reads TGCAGTGCTAGAGACCTATTGCTAGGAACTGGAGAGACCCAGTACTTC.

This chain joins TRBV6-5 and TRBJ2-7; 9 bases agree with TRBD2. Per germline, CDR1 MNHEY and CDR2 SVGAGI. This CDR3 has 16 residues. V was clipped by 5 bases and J by 4 bases; unmatched bases: 12. DNA for the CDR3: TGTGCCAGCAGTGAAAGGGTGGCTAGCGGGATGTACGAGCAGTACTTC. Its translation is CASSERVASGMYEQYF.

This clonotype was found a few times. V is TRBV7-8 and J is TRBJ2-7, with 7 bases lining up with TRBD1. Germline V gene data show CDR1 as SGHVS and CDR2 as FQNEAQ. J lost 0 bases, V lost 6 bases, and 5 bases had no gene match. The CDR3 covers 14 residues. CDR3 sequence (DNA): TGTGCCAGCAGTTACCGGGACAGCTCCTACGAGCAGTACTTC. It encodes CASSYRDSSYEQYF.

This clonotype has just one count. The CDR3 ends on some other residue instead of the conserved phenylalanine or tryptophan, so this is likely a read error. The gene calls are TRBV10-3 and TRBJ1-5, with a weak D call TRBD1 (6 bases). The CDR3 is made up of 15 amino acids. The V gene's germline CDR1 is ENHRY and CDR2 SYGVKD. V shed 3 bases and J shed 1 base, with 10 bases lying between them. CDR3 sequence: CAISEGQTSNQPQHS. CDR3 nucleotide sequence: TGTGCCATCAGTGAAGGACAGACCAGCAATCAGCCCCAGCATTCT.

This clonotype appeared many times. Written as DNA, the CDR3 is TGTGCCAGTAGACAGCGGTTAGGAGGGAATTCACCCCTCCACTTT. This codes for CASRQRLGGNSPLHF. V and J are TRBV19 and TRBJ1-6; D uncertain. The CDR3 sequence is 15 residues long. From germline, CDR1 is LNHDA and CDR2 SQIVND (reference sequence). The ends were cut back, 6 bases at V and 7 bases at J, with 16 bases in the middle. Full variable domain (missing parts from reference TRBV19 and TRBJ1-6): DGGITQSPKYLFRKEGQNVTLSCEQNLNHDAMYWYRQDPGQGLRLIYYSQIVNDFQKGDIAEGYSVSREKKESFPLTVTSAQKNPTAFYLCASRQRLGGNSPLHFGNGTRLTVT.

The table lists this clonotype with many counts. The chain joins TRBV5-1 to TRBJ2-7; 7 bases map to TRBD1. Germline V gene sequence: CDR1 SGHRS, CDR2 YFSETQ. The CDR3 is 15 amino acids. V shed 4 bases and J 7 bases; nucleotides not matched to a gene: 14. CDR3 DNA: TGCGCCAGCAGCACACGACAGGGCCCATTGGGGGAGCAGTACTTC. Protein sequence: CASSTRQGPLGEQYF.

This sequence joins TRBV2 and TRBJ1-2; no clear D. Germline loops: CDR1 SNHLY, CDR2 FYNNEI. CDR3 size: 12 residues. DNA of the CDR3: TGTGCTAGAGAACAGCCTAACTATGGCTACACCTTC. Amino acid sequence: CAREQPNYGYTF. Full variable domain (rest looked up from reference TRBV2 and TRBJ1-2): EPEVTQTPSHQVTQMGQEVILRCVPISNHLYFYWYRQILGQKVEFLVSFYNNEISEKSEIFDDQFSVERPDGSNFTLKIRSTKLEDSAMYFCAREQPNYGYTFGSGTRLTVV.